This T cell receptor beta chain was retrieved from a study of blood T cell repertoires in COVID-19 (dated by TCRdb to 2018 to 2021). Context from the whole study: Collaborator samples came from the United States, Italy and Spain and covered acute and convalescent phases of COVID-19. The prospective study material was composed of cDNA or gDNA derived from T cells, B-cell-depleted T cells, or PBMCs. The dataset comprised deeply sampled blood TCRbeta repertoires from subjects exposed to, actively infected with, or recovered from COVID-19. The repertoires were released in a freely available public database intended as a resource for research on the immune response to SARS-CoV-2. The samples were drawn from the first 160 participants of the ongoing ImmuneRACE study and from 950 to 1,500 subjects provided by 6 global collaborators. Sample metadata almost always included a de-identified subject ID, COVID-19 status, age in years and sex. Where available, HLA class I and class II types were obtained from metadata supplied by the sample provider rather than from assay-based typing. The research as a whole found: Clinical and demographic metadata were provided uncurated, with the amount varying by source and participant.

TCRbeta CDR3 regions were amplified from genomic DNA using the immunoSEQ Assay, a bias-controlled multiplex PCR. The published analysis was carried out like this. Within the assay, amplification of reference gene primers was used to estimate how many nucleated cells each sample contained. To quantify the absolute abundance of each unique TCRbeta CDR3 rearrangement, sequence reads were collapsed and filtered. Productive Simpson clonality was computed per sample as the square root of Simpson's diversity index over productive rearrangements. TCRdb mirrors the immuneACCESS table, restricted to in-frame sequences. Some clones are absent from its copies; in checked studies, under half trace to an unresolved V gene, and the reason for the others is unknown. That table supplies the V and J calls and clone size; D and trimming were determined from the DNA. The sample table lists approximately 430,000 clones, 86% of them with a count of one. The top ten clones comprise 1.4% of the sample.

Whole blood was collected in K2EDTA tubes by collaborating institutions according to the institutions' own protocols. Collaborator samples were shipped for TCRbeta analysis as frozen whole blood, isolated PBMCs, or DNA extracted from either sample type. Details on this clone: This receptor's antigen is unknown. No quality values exist for individual bases; no much larger clone is one base distant.

CDR1 and CDR2, looked up from the germline V gene, are WSHSY and SAAADI. Including cysteine and phenylalanine, the CDR3 has 13 amino acids. Only the CDR3 portion is preserved as DNA: 39 bases, with reading frame beginning at the first base. Trimming takes 10 bases from V and 1 base from J, and the germline ends sit 13 bases apart. The sequenced sample consisted of peripheral blood. The origin of this receptor is a woman aged 25 to 39 with active or convalescent COVID-19. The rearrangement joined TRBV10-2 to TRBJ1-1; no D gene is confidently identified. CDR3 sequence: CATCAMRNTEAFF. The bases are TGCGCCACTTGTGCCATGCGGAACACTGAAGCTTTCTTT.